The 32 T cell receptor beta chains given below trace back to one sample, sequenced in a study of early T cells in non-severe SARS-CoV-2 infection. Each CDR3 protein gets one entry after TCRdb re-called the 5' RACE reads with MiXCR. In the table there are tens of thousands of distinct CDR3 sequences, more than 9% of which are singletons. The sequenced sample consisted of whole blood. The receptors derive from an adult who was a healthcare worker with PCR-confirmed SARS-CoV-2 infection or an uninfected control (not recorded which).

The V and J genes are TRBV12-3 or TRBV12-4 and TRBJ1-2; possibly TRBD1 for D (6 bases). Deletions cut 0 bases from V and 7 bases from J, with 18 bases between. The CDR3 consists of 16 residues. The CDR3 sequence is CASSLAGTPNLSGYTF. The CDR3 region has the DNA TGTGCCAGCAGTTTAGCGGGGACACCGAACCTCTCTGGCTACACCTTC.

The table lists this clonotype with many counts. The chain joins TRBV6-2 or TRBV6-3 to TRBJ2-2; tentatively, D is TRBD2 (5 bases). Germline CDR1 reads MNHEY; CDR2 reads SVGEGT. V lost 0 bases and J lost 7, with 18 bases in between. The CDR3 spans 17 residues. The CDR3 region is CASSYSPRTGVNGELFF. Written as DNA, the CDR3 is TGTGCCAGCAGTTACTCGCCCAGGACCGGGGTTAACGGGGAGCTGTTTTTT.

This clonotype was counted between two and nine times. This chain links TRBV19 with TRBJ1-1, with D unresolved. Trimming took off 9 bases at V and 6 bases at J, with 23 bases between the two ends. CDR3 length equals 15 residues. The germline gives CDR1 LNHDA, CDR2 SQIVND (reference sequence). In DNA form, the CDR3 reads TGTGCCAGCTCCCCCCATAGGTCCGCGGGCGCTGAAGCTTTCTTT. This sequence encodes CASSPHRSAGAEAFF.

V is TRBV6-6 and J is TRBJ1-1, with TRBD1 as a possible D gene (5 bases). Germline assignment: CDR1 MNHNY and CDR2 SVGAGI (reference sequence). Deletions cut 0 bases from V and 5 bases from J, with 10 bases between. There are 14 residues in the CDR3. The CDR3 is CASSYSFRETEAFF. The CDR3 DNA reads as TGTGCCAGCAGTTACTCCTTCAGGGAAACTGAAGCTTTCTTT.

This clonotype was recorded many times. CDR3 protein: CSVLRAGALYGYTF. The CDR3 DNA reads TGCAGCGTCCTGCGGGCAGGGGCGTTATATGGCTACACCTTC. The chain has TRBV29-1 and TRBJ1-2, with a tentative D call TRBD1 (6 bases). CDR3 length: 14 amino acids. The germline V and J ends were trimmed by 6 bases and 5 bases, with 19 bases remaining between them. Germline values: CDR1 SQVTM, CDR2 ANQGSEA. Full variable domain (rest looked up from reference TRBV29-1 and TRBJ1-2): SAVISQKPSRDICQRGTSLTIQCQVDSQVTMMFWYRQQPGQSLTLIATANQGSEATYESGFVIDKFPISRPNLTFSTLTVSNMSPEDSSIYLCSVLRAGALYGYTFGSGTRLTVV.

The V gene is TRBV29-1, the J gene TRBJ2-3, with TRBD2 matching over 9 bases. V lost 6 bases and J lost 0; bases outside the gene matches: 4. Germline V CDR1 and CDR2: SQVTM, ANQGSEA. The CDR3 is 14 amino acids. The chain's CDR3 is CSVASGGSTDTQYF. The CDR3 bases are TGCAGCGTCGCAAGCGGGGGGAGCACAGATACGCAGTATTTT.

The chain combines TRBV12-3 or TRBV12-4 with TRBJ2-4; TRBD2 might be the D (5 bases). CDR3 size: 15 residues. V was clipped by 5 bases and J by 7 bases, with 18 bases between them. The CDR3 region is CASSPAGLLSNIQYF. The CDR3, as DNA: TGTGCCAGCAGTCCCGCGGGCCTCTTGTCGAACATTCAGTACTTC.

J is TRBJ2-1 and V is TRBV12-3 or TRBV12-4; 9 bases fit TRBD1. The junction had 2 bases not matched to a gene; V was cut back by 1 base and J by 4 bases. This CDR3 has 15 amino acids. The chain's CDR3 is CASSLGTGAYNEQFF. Here the CDR3 DNA reads TGTGCCAGCAGTTTAGGGACAGGGGCTTACAATGAGCAGTTCTTC.

There are a few counts of this clonotype. The chain employs TRBV20-1 and TRBJ2-1, with a possible D match to TRBD1 (5 bases). Trimming left V 5 bases short and J 4 bases short, with 12 bases between. CDR3 length: 13 amino acids. The germline gives CDR1 DFQATT, CDR2 SNEGSKA (reference sequence). This CDR3 reads CSAGRALYNEQFF. The CDR3, as DNA: TGCAGTGCTGGCAGGGCCCTGTACAATGAGCAGTTCTTC.

This clonotype has just a few counts. The chain combines TRBV7-9 with TRBJ2-7; D assignment may be TRBD1 or TRBD2 (7 bases each). Between the trimmed V and J ends, which lost 3 bases and 9 bases, there was a span of 21 bases. CDR1 is SEHNR, CDR2 FQNEAQ, per germline (reference sequence). This CDR3 has 15 residues. The DNA of the CDR3 is TGTGCCAGCAGCTTTGCGGGGGCACAGGGGTTCGGGCAGTACTTC. Amino acids: CASSFAGAQGFGQYF.

The chain recombines TRBV7-8 with TRBJ2-7, with D maybe TRBD1 (5 bases). The CDR3 runs 18 residues. V gave up 2 bases and J gave up 2 bases, with 22 bases separating them. Germline CDR1 SGHVS, CDR2 FQNEAQ. In DNA form, the CDR3 reads TGTGCCAGCAGCTTAAATGTCGCCCTTGTCAGGACAACCTACGAGCAGTACTTC. It codes for CASSLNVALVRTTYEQYF.

The table lists this clonotype with a few counts. V and J are TRBV3-1 and TRBJ2-1; weak D call: TRBD2 (7 bases). V dropped 4 bases and J dropped 0 bases, with 19 bases sitting between them. The CDR3 runs to 18 residues. CDR1 and CDR2 from the germline V gene are LGHDT and YNNKEL (reference sequence). In nucleotides, the CDR3 is TGTGCCAGCAGCCGTGGTTTCAGCGGGACACGCTCCTACAATGAGCAGTTCTTC. Amino acids: CASSRGFSGTRSYNEQFF.

This clonotype was found many times. The rearrangement joins TRBV7-9 to TRBJ1-2; D is uncertain. Germline CDR1 reads SEHNR; CDR2 reads FQNEAQ (reference sequence). The CDR3 has 15 amino acids. Trimming removed 1 base from V and 0 bases from J, with 9 bases in between. Here the CDR3 DNA reads TGTGCCAGCAGCTTAGACCGGGCACCTAACTATGGCTACACCTTC. Translation gives CASSLDRAPNYGYTF.

This clonotype was counted at least ten times. The chain carries TRBV10-2 and TRBJ1-1; tentative D call: TRBD1 (5 bases). This CDR3 comprises 12 residues. Trimming stripped 6 bases from V and 1 base from J, with 6 bases between. Germline V gives CDR1 WSHSY, CDR2 SAAADI. As DNA, the CDR3 is TGCGCCAGCAGGACAGCGAACACTGAAGCTTTCTTT. Its translation: CASRTANTEAFF.

This clonotype was observed at least ten times. The V gene is TRBV3-1, the J gene TRBJ1-1, with 7 positions matching TRBD1. Germline V lookup: CDR1 LGHDT, CDR2 YNNKEL (reference sequence). The CDR3 totals 11 residues. Germline trimming cut 2 bases from V and 11 bases from J; bases unmatched to any gene: 2. CDR3 region: CASSQTGAAFF. In nucleotides, the CDR3 is TGTGCCAGCAGCCAAACAGGGGCGGCTTTCTTT.

Worth noting for this clonotype: One base away lies a much larger clone, so this may be a sequencing read error. This chain connects TRBV29-1 to TRBJ2-7; D is ambiguous. Germline lookup yields CDR1 SQVTM and CDR2 ANQGSEA. The CDR3 has 12 amino acids. CDR3 in amino acids: CRVFEPSYEQYF. In nucleotides, the CDR3 is TGCAGGGTTTTCGAACCCTCCTACGAGCAGTACTTC.

Worth noting for this clonotype: The junction shows a germline mismatch at one end, possibly a read error. The CDR3 loop reads CVSSLEHTTSGYTF. CDR3 sequence (DNA): TGTGTCAGCAGCTTAGAGCACACTACCAGTGGCTACACCTTC. The chain combines TRBV11-2 with TRBJ1-2; no firm D call. The CDR3 contains 14 residues. The V gene's germline CDR1 is SGHAT and CDR2 FQNNGV.

This clonotype was detected only a few times. The chain is built from TRBV12-3 or TRBV12-4 and TRBJ2-1; 12 bases align to TRBD2. V was pared by 6 bases and J by 7 bases, with 4 bases of the junction left unmatched. The CDR3 loop spans 14 amino acids. CDR3 sequence (DNA): TGTGCCAGCAGAAGGACTAGCGGGGTTAATGAGCAGTTCTTC. This encodes CASRRTSGVNEQFF.

The chain is built from TRBV3-1 and TRBJ1-6; D possibly corresponds to TRBD1 (5 bases). CDR1 LGHDT and CDR2 YNNKEL come from the germline V gene (reference sequence). The ends were cut back, 4 bases at V and 9 bases at J, with 16 bases in the middle. The CDR3 has 15 amino acids. The DNA for the CDR3 is TGTGCCAGCAGCCCAGTAACAGGCCCCGCTTCACCCCTCCACTTT. It translates to CASSPVTGPASPLHF.

The chain is built from TRBV2 and TRBJ1-1; the D gene is possibly TRBD1 (5 bases). Trimming removed 5 bases at V and 5 bases at J, with 9 bases between. The CDR3 extends over 12 amino acids. Germline V gene lookup returns CDR1 SNHLY and CDR2 FYNNEI. CDR3 DNA sequence: TGTGCCAGCAGTTTCTCAGGGACTGAAGCTTTCTTT. Protein sequence: CASSFSGTEAFF.

The chain couples TRBV19 to TRBJ1-2; TRBD1 aligns across 8 bases. The CDR3 spans 17 residues. V lost 7 bases, J lost 1 base, and 14 bases stayed unmatched. The germline gives CDR1 LNHDA, CDR2 SQIVND (reference sequence). The CDR3 loop is CASTIRATGVVNYGYTF. The CDR3 nucleotides read TGTGCCAGTACCATCAGAGCGACAGGGGTTGTTAACTATGGCTACACCTTC.

The J gene is TRBJ2-2, the V gene TRBV2; 11 bases fit TRBD2. The CDR3 length is 15 residues. With V trimmed by 5 bases and J by 6 bases, 5 bases remained unmatched. Looked up from germline, CDR1 is SNHLY and CDR2 is FYNNEI. CDR3 loop: CASSSLAGGAGELFF. The CDR3 bases are TGTGCCAGCAGTTCGCTAGCGGGGGGCGCCGGGGAGCTGTTTTTT.

This clonotype was observed many times. The gene calls are TRBV6-4 and TRBJ1-1, with D unclear. Germline V lookup: CDR1 MRHNA, CDR2 SNTAGT. The CDR3 length is 13 residues. V lost 6 bases and J lost 1, with 9 bases in between. The CDR3 region has the DNA TGTGCCAGCAGCCATAAACCGAACACTGAAGCTTTCTTT. This translates into CASSHKPNTEAFF.

This clonotype was detected a few times. This chain connects TRBV12-3 or TRBV12-4 to TRBJ2-2; possible D gene TRBD1, 6 bases. The CDR3 is made up of 15 amino acids. With 7 bases removed from V and 4 bases from J, the gap between germline ends came to 16 bases. In nucleotides, the CDR3 is TGTGCCAGCAACCCTTCCAGGGGTGCCACCGGGGAGCTGTTTTTT. It specifies CASNPSRGATGELFF.

This clonotype was detected a few times. The chain couples TRBV10-3 to TRBJ2-1; 11 positions match TRBD2. V dropped 2 bases and J dropped 7; count of bases not matched to a gene: 7. The CDR3 runs to 16 residues. The V gene's germline CDR1 is ENHRY and CDR2 SYGVKD. CDR3 DNA: TGTGCCATCAGTGAGCCAGCCGGGACTAGCGGTAATGAGCAGTTCTTC. Its protein is CAISEPAGTSGNEQFF.

This clonotype was counted between two and nine times. The V gene is TRBV2, the J gene TRBJ2-2, with D tentatively TRBD1 (7 bases). Trimming took 7 bases from V and 4 from J, leaving 16 bases between them. The V gene's germline CDR1 is SNHLY and CDR2 FYNNEI. CDR3 length: 15 residues. The CDR3 spells CASKSSQGGTGELFF. CDR3 coding DNA: TGTGCCAGCAAGTCCTCCCAGGGGGGCACCGGGGAGCTGTTTTTT.

There are a few counts of this clonotype. The chain is built from TRBV7-2 and TRBJ2-4; D is possibly TRBD1 or TRBD2 (6 bases each). CDR1 and CDR2 (germline): SGHTA, FQGNSA. The V end lost 3 bases, the J end lost 0 bases, and 12 bases lay between the germline ends. The CDR3 is 16 residues long. The CDR3 DNA reads as TGTGCCAGCAGCTTTACGGGGGCTCTAGCCAAAAACATTCAGTACTTC. Translating gives CASSFTGALAKNIQYF.

CDR3 protein: CSVAGSTRSPQHF. In DNA form, the CDR3 reads TGCAGCGTTGCGGGCAGCACCCGGTCGCCCCAGCATTTT. The chain has TRBV29-1 and TRBJ1-5; D unclear. The CDR3 totals 13 residues. The V gene lost 4 bases and the J gene lost 9 bases, with 16 bases spanning the gap. From germline, CDR1 is SQVTM and CDR2 ANQGSEA.

The V and J genes are TRBV10-1 and TRBJ2-7, with TRBD2 as a possible D gene (5 bases). The V gene lost 0 bases and the J gene lost 5 bases, with 8 bases spanning the gap. The CDR3 consists of 13 residues. CDR1 is WNHNN, CDR2 SYGVQD, per germline (reference sequence). In DNA, the CDR3 is TGCGCCAGCAGTGAGTCGGCTAGCCACGAGCAGTACTTC. Protein product: CASSESASHEQYF.

This clonotype has a handful of counts. The rearrangement uses TRBV7-2 and TRBJ2-3; D gene unclear. Between the trimmed V and J ends, which lost 2 bases and 1 base, there was a span of 13 bases. CDR1 and CDR2 from the germline V gene are SGHTA and FQGNSA. The CDR3 length is 16 residues. The CDR3 loop reads CASSLSESRGTDTQYF. The CDR3 nucleotides are TGTGCCAGCAGCTTATCGGAGTCCCGGGGCACAGATACGCAGTATTTT.

This clonotype showed up many times. The CDR3 DNA reads TGTGCCAGCAGTAAAGGGACAGCCTACGAGCAGTACTTC. Protein sequence: CASSKGTAYEQYF. This chain uses TRBV12-3 or TRBV12-4 with TRBJ2-7, with TRBD1 identical over 7 bases. V trimming: 5 bases; J trimming: 2 bases; junction bases outside the gene matches: 3. The CDR3 is made up of 13 amino acids.

The rearrangement joins TRBV19 to TRBJ2-7; D might be TRBD1 (5 bases). The germline CDR1 and CDR2 sequences are LNHDA and SQIVND (reference sequence). The CDR3 totals 17 residues. Between the trimmed V and J ends, which lost 1 base and 5 bases, there was a span of 21 bases. CDR3: CASSIARDSLLFHEQYF. CDR3 nucleotides: TGTGCCAGTAGTATAGCACGAGACAGCCTCCTTTTCCACGAGCAGTACTTC.